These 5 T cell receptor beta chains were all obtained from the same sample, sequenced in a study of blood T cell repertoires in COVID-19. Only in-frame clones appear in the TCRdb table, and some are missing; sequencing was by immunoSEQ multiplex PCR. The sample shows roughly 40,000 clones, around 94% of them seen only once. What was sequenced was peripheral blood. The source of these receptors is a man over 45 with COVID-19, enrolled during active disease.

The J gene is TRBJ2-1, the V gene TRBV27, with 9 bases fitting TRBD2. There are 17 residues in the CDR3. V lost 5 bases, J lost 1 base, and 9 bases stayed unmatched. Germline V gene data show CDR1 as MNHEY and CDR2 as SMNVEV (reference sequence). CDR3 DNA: TGTGCCAGCAGTCCTTTCATAGCGGGAGAGTCCTACAATGAGCAGTTCTTC. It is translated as CASSPFIAGESYNEQFF.

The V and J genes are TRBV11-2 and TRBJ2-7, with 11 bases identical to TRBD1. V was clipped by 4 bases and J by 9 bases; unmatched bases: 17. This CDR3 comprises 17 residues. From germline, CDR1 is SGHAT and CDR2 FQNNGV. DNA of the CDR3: TGTGCCAGCAGCTCATATATTTGGGACAGGGGGACCCGGGGGCAGTACTTC. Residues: CASSSYIWDRGTRGQYF. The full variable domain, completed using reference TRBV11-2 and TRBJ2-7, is EAGVAQSPRYKIIEKRQSVAFWCNPISGHATLYWYQQILGQGPKLLIQFQNNGVVDDSQLPKDRFSAERLKGVDSTLKIQPAKLEDSAVYLCASSSYIWDRGTRGQYFGPGTRLTVT.

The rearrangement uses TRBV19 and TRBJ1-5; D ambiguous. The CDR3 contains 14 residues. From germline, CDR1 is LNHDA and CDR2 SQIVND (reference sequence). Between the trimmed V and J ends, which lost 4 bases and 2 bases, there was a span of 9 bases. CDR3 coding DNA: TGTGCCAGTAGTAAAGCTCGGGGCAATCAGCCCCAGCATTTT. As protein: CASSKARGNQPQHF.

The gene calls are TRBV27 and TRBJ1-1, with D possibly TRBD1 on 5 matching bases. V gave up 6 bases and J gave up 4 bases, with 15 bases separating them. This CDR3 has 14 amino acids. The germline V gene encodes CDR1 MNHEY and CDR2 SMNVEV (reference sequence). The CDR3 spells CASRQIRGGTEAFF. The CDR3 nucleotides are TGTGCCAGCAGGCAAATCCGGGGGGGCACTGAAGCTTTCTTT.

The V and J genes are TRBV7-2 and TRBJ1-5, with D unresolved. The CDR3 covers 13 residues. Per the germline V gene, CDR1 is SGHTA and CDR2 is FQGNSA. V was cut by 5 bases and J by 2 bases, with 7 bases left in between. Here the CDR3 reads CASSAGRNQPQHF. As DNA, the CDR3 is TGTGCCAGCAGCGCAGGTCGCAATCAGCCCCAGCATTTT.